Only one count was recorded for the clone carrying this T cell receptor (beta chain). This record belongs to a study of cytotoxic CD8 clonotypes in ibrutinib-treated CLL. Across the study: After a median of almost 70 months, around 15 patients stayed remitted and 12 progressed; responses had been partial in some 25 and complete in 2.

Using immunoSEQ multiplex PCR, the repertoire was profiled, and TCRdb retains in-frame clones only, with some absent. The table includes 30,000 to 40,000 clones, 71% detected once. The CDR3 is 17 amino acids. V lost 3 bases and J lost 4; bases outside the gene matches: 7. Germline V gives CDR1 MGHRA, CDR2 YSYEKL. This TCR was recovered from a human donor with chronic lymphocytic leukemia. This material consisted of PBMCs, taken at disease progression, from a patient treated with ibrutinib. V and J are TRBV4-1 and TRBJ2-3; 13 nucleotides align to TRBD2. The DNA for the CDR3 is TGCGCCAGCAGCCAGGATGGGACTAGCGGGGTTTCAGATACGCAGTATTTT. Translation: CASSQDGTSGVSDTQYF.